This record covers a single TCR beta chain. One to two pinch biopsies were taken from the rectum during colonoscopy. TCRdb's table, derived via immunoSEQ multiplex PCR, lists solely in-frame clones and lacks some. The sample records 18,000 or so clones, roughly four fifths being singletons. The V gene end was trimmed by 3 bases and the J gene end by 2 bases; junction bases not matched to a gene: 7. CDR1 ENHRY and CDR2 SYGVKD come from the germline V gene. The CDR3 is made up of 16 amino acids. This record comes from a study of pediatric ulcerative colitis. At the level of the study: Disease was pancolitis in several and left-sided in two, histology-confirmed.

This TCR derives from a boy aged 5-17 years with moderate ulcerative colitis. The V and J genes are TRBV10-3 and TRBJ1-5, with 7 bases lining up with TRBD1. The sample was gut tissue. CDR3 region: CAISDGGTVRNQPQHF. The CDR3 region has the DNA TGTGCCATCAGTGACGGTGGGACAGTGCGCAATCAGCCCCAGCATTTT.